Following are 21 T cell receptor beta chains from one sample sequenced in a study of T cells in Graves' hyperthyroidism and ophthalmopathy. RNA transcripts provided the source from which TCR beta CDR3 regions were amplified. HTBI primers were employed in a first-round RT-PCR of the TCR CDR3. TCRdb re-analysed the multiplex PCR reads in MiXCR, keeping a single row per CDR3 protein. Of 300,000 to 450,000 distinct CDR3 sequences listed, 15% to 20% were seen once; the top ten hold roughly a third. The specimen sequenced was blood. These receptors were taken from a woman aged 30 to 39 with Graves' hyperthyroidism that later progressed to Graves' ophthalmopathy.

The chain employs TRBV18 and TRBJ2-7; no definite D call. The V end lost 2 bases, the J end lost 1 base, and 6 bases lay between the germline ends. The CDR3 runs to 13 residues. CDR1 is KGHSH, CDR2 LQKENI, per germline. The CDR3 DNA follows: TGTGCCAGCTCACCAGACACGTCCTACGAGCAGTACTTC. It codes for CASSPDTSYEQYF.

Only a few counts were recorded for this clonotype. This chain uses TRBV14 with TRBJ1-6; D possibly corresponds to TRBD1 (6 bases). The CDR3 runs 14 residues. V lost 6 bases and J lost 9, with 15 bases in between. Per germline, CDR1 SGHDN and CDR2 FVKESK. CDR3: CASRRDTYGSPLHF. In nucleotides, the CDR3 is TGTGCCAGCAGGAGGGACACCTATGGTTCACCCCTCCACTTT.

In its sample, this clonotype was seen many times. This chain links TRBV27 with TRBJ2-1; D uncertain. CDR1 MNHEY and CDR2 SMNVEV come from the germline V gene (reference sequence). V was trimmed by 6 bases and J by 0 bases, leaving 9 bases between them. CDR3 length equals 14 residues. The CDR3 DNA reads as TGTGCCAGCAGATTAATTGGCTCCTACAATGAGCAGTTCTTC. This sequence encodes CASRLIGSYNEQFF.

This clonotype was picked up many times. The chain uses TRBV27 and TRBJ2-7, with TRBD2 as a possible D gene (7 bases). V shed 0 bases and J shed 1 base, with 10 bases lying between them. The CDR3 sequence is 15 residues long. Looked up from germline, CDR1 is MNHEY and CDR2 is SMNVEV (reference sequence). CDR3 sequence reads: CASSLSGGGSYEQYF. The CDR3 region has the DNA TGTGCCAGCAGTTTATCGGGAGGGGGATCCTACGAGCAGTACTTC.

This clonotype was picked up many times. The chain recombines TRBV10-3 with TRBJ1-1; no clear D gene. CDR1 is ENHRY and CDR2 is SYGVKD in the germline V gene. The V end lost 7 bases, the J end lost 7 bases, and 10 bases lay between the germline ends. CDR3 length: 11 amino acids. This chain's CDR3 is CAINRGDEAFF. CDR3 nucleotides: TGTGCCATCAACCGTGGGGATGAAGCTTTCTTT.

This clonotype was detected many times. This chain joins TRBV6-1 and TRBJ1-3; 8 bases align to TRBD1. The CDR3 consists of 14 residues. The germline gives CDR1 MNHNS, CDR2 SASEGT. The V gene end was trimmed by 4 bases and the J gene end by 8 bases; junction bases not matched to a gene: 7. The CDR3 sequence: CASSAVGQADTIYF. The CDR3 DNA follows: TGTGCCAGCAGTGCAGTGGGACAGGCGGACACCATATATTTT.

This clonotype has at least ten counts. The CDR3: CASSLGSSSYNEQFF. Written as DNA, the CDR3 is TGTGCCAGCAGCCTCGGATCGAGCTCCTACAATGAGCAGTTCTTC. The chain has TRBV5-4 and TRBJ2-1; D is unclear. The CDR3 runs 15 residues. CDR1 is SGHNT and CDR2 is YYREEE in the germline V gene (reference sequence). Deletions cut 4 bases from V and 0 bases from J, with 11 bases between.

This clonotype appeared many times. The rearrangement links TRBV19 to TRBJ1-1; D is unclear. The CDR3 consists of 15 residues. Looked up from germline, CDR1 is LNHDA and CDR2 is SQIVND (reference sequence). Deletions cut 7 bases from V and 0 bases from J, with 15 bases between. The CDR3 DNA reads as TGTGCCAGTACCGAAGGGCAACTCTTGAACACTGAAGCTTTCTTT. This sequence encodes CASTEGQLLNTEAFF. Full variable domain (rest looked up from reference TRBV19 and TRBJ1-1): DGGITQSPKYLFRKEGQNVTLSCEQNLNHDAMYWYRQDPGQGLRLIYYSQIVNDFQKGDIAEGYSVSREKKESFPLTVTSAQKNPTAFYLCASTEGQLLNTEAFFGQGTRLTVV.

This clonotype was picked up many times. The chain recombines TRBV27 with TRBJ2-1, with D maybe TRBD2 (5 bases). CDR3 length: 13 amino acids. CDR1 MNHEY and CDR2 SMNVEV come from the germline V gene (reference sequence). Trimming took off 2 bases at V and 7 bases at J, with 9 bases between the two ends. DNA of the CDR3: TGTGCCAGCAGTTTAAACGGGGTTAATGAGCAGTTCTTC. Translating gives CASSLNGVNEQFF.

The CDR3 coding sequence is TGTGCCATCAAGAACAGGAACACCGGGGAGCTGTTTTTT. Translating it yields CAIKNRNTGELFF. The chain links TRBV10-3 to TRBJ2-2, with no clear D. CDR3 length: 13 residues. Germline V lookup: CDR1 ENHRY, CDR2 SYGVKD. V was clipped by 7 bases and J by 1 base, with 7 bases between them.

The table lists this clonotype with many counts. The genes are TRBV19 and TRBJ1-2; D gene unclear. From germline, CDR1 is LNHDA and CDR2 SQIVND (reference sequence). V lost 8 bases and J lost 5, with 15 bases in between. The CDR3 extends over 13 amino acids. This chain's CDR3 is CASQSATLYGYTF. The DNA for the CDR3 is TGTGCCAGTCAAAGCGCGACCCTATATGGCTACACCTTC. Full variable domain (missing parts from reference TRBV19 and TRBJ1-2): DGGITQSPKYLFRKEGQNVTLSCEQNLNHDAMYWYRQDPGQGLRLIYYSQIVNDFQKGDIAEGYSVSREKKESFPLTVTSAQKNPTAFYLCASQSATLYGYTFGSGTRLTVV.

This clonotype was observed many times. The chain employs TRBV18 and TRBJ2-1, with D perhaps TRBD1 or TRBD2 (5 bases each). Germline-derived CDR1 and CDR2 are KGHSH and LQKENI. The CDR3 length is 13 residues. The V end lost 2 bases, the J end lost 7 bases, and 9 bases lay between the germline ends. The CDR3 DNA is TGTGCCAGCTCACCAGAGAGGGGAAATGAGCAGTTCTTC. Translated: CASSPERGNEQFF.

The sample holds many counts of this clonotype. The chain couples TRBV2 to TRBJ2-7; D not certain. CDR3 length: 12 residues. The germline V and J ends were trimmed by 8 bases and 2 bases, with 10 bases remaining between them. Germline CDR1 SNHLY, CDR2 FYNNEI. In nucleotides, the CDR3 is TGTGCCAGCGAGCAGGTACCCTACGAGCAGTACTTC. This translates into CASEQVPYEQYF.

The rearrangement joins TRBV27 to TRBJ1-5, with D possibly matching TRBD1 (5 bases). The germline CDR1 and CDR2 sequences are MNHEY and SMNVEV (reference sequence). Trimming shortened V by 5 bases and J by 3 bases, and 11 bases separated the two germline ends. CDR3 length: 14 residues. The CDR3 DNA follows: TGTGCCAGCAGTCCATCAGGGAACAATCAGCCCCAGCATTTT. Amino acid sequence: CASSPSGNNQPQHF.

This clonotype was recorded at least ten times. The chain employs TRBV29-1 and TRBJ2-5, with TRBD1 matching 7 bases. V gave up 5 bases and J gave up 6 bases; unmatched junction bases: 3. The CDR3 is made up of 11 amino acids. CDR1 SQVTM and CDR2 ANQGSEA come from the germline V gene. Written as DNA, the CDR3 is TGCAGCGTTCGACAGGGTCAGACCCAGTACTTC. As protein: CSVRQGQTQYF.

This clonotype has only a few counts. Possible read error: a much larger clone is one base away. The rearrangement uses TRBV27 and TRBJ2-2; 10 bases match TRBD1. CDR3 length equals 17 residues. J lost 2 bases, V lost 5 bases, and 8 bases had no gene match. CDR1 and CDR2 from the germline V gene are MNHEY and SMNVEV (reference sequence). CDR3 loop: CASSDSGTGVNTGELFF. As DNA, the CDR3 is TGTGCCAGCAGTGATTCAGGGACAGGGGTCAACACCGGGGAGCTGTTTTTT.

Of note for this clonotype: A clone one base away is much larger, so this may be a read error. The rearrangement uses TRBV6-2 or TRBV6-3 and TRBJ2-1, with a tentative D call TRBD1 (5 bases). CDR1 and CDR2 (germline): MNHEY, SVGEGT. This CDR3 is 19 amino acids long. V lost 5 bases and J lost 0, with 23 bases in between. The CDR3 sequence is CASSDSGRQGQSSYNEQFF. The CDR3 coding sequence is TGTGCCAGCAGTGATTCGGGTAGGCAGGGTCAAAGCTCCTACAATGAGCAGTTCTTC.

This clonotype was detected a few times. The chain carries TRBV5-1 and TRBJ2-7; 7 bases are a match to TRBD1. Trimming removed 4 bases from V and 5 bases from J; junction bases left unmatched: 12. The CDR3 loop spans 15 amino acids. Germline V lookup: CDR1 SGHRS, CDR2 YFSETQ. CDR3 region: CASSATGSPRHEQYF. The CDR3 coding sequence is TGCGCCAGCAGCGCGACAGGGTCCCCCCGGCACGAGCAGTACTTC.

This clonotype has at least ten counts. The chain is built from TRBV28 and TRBJ2-6, with 7 nucleotides matching TRBD1. V was pared by 5 bases and J by 0 bases, with 16 bases of the junction left unmatched. CDR1 and CDR2 (germline): MDHEN, SYDVKM. The CDR3 runs 20 residues. DNA for the CDR3: TGTGCCAGCAGTCCCCCAAGGGGGCGGAAGGGAAGCTCTGGGGCCAACGTCCTGACTTTC. It is translated as CASSPPRGRKGSSGANVLTF.

The rearrangement joins TRBV27 to TRBJ1-4, with unresolved D. The germline gives CDR1 MNHEY, CDR2 SMNVEV (reference sequence). The germline V and J ends were trimmed by 1 base and 5 bases, with 5 bases remaining between them. The CDR3 runs 13 residues. CDR3 residues: CASSLLPNEKLFF. DNA for the CDR3: TGTGCCAGCAGTTTATTACCGAATGAAAAACTGTTTTTT.

This clonotype was picked up a small number of times. The chain is built from TRBV6-1 and TRBJ1-5; 10 bases map to TRBD1. CDR3 size: 15 residues. Trimming took 7 bases from V and 7 from J; bases not matched to a gene: 10. CDR1 and CDR2 (germline): MNHNS, SASEGT. The CDR3 protein is CASTLGQGLRQPQHF. CDR3 coding DNA: TGTGCCAGCACCTTGGGACAGGGGTTACGGCAGCCCCAGCATTTT.